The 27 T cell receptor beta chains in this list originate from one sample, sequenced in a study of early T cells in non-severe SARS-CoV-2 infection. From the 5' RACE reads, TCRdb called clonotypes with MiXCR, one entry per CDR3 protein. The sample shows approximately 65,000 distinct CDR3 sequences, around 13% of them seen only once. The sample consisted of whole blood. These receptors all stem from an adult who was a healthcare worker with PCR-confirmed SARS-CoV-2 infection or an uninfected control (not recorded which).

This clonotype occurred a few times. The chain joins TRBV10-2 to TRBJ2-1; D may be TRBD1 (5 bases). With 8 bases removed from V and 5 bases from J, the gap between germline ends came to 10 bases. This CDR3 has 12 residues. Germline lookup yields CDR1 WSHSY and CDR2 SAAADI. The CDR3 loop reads CASGRANNEQFF. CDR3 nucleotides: TGCGCCAGCGGCAGGGCAAACAATGAGCAGTTCTTC.

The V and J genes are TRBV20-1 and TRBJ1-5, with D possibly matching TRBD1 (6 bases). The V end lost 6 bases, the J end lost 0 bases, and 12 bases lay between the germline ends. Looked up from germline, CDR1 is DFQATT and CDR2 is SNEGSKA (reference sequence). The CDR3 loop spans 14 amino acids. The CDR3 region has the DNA TGCAGTGCCACCCAGGGGAATAGCAATCAGCCCCAGCATTTT. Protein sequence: CSATQGNSNQPQHF.

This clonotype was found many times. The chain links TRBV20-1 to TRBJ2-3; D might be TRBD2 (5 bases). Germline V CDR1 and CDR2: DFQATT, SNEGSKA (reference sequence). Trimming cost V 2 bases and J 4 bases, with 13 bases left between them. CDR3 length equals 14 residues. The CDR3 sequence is CSARWLANPDTQYF. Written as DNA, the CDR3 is TGCAGTGCTAGATGGCTAGCCAATCCAGATACGCAGTATTTT.

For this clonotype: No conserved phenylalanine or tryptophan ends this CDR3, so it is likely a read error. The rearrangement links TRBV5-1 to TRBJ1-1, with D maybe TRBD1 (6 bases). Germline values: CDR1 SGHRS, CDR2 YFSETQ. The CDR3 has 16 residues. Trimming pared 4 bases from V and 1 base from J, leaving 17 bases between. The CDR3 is CASSPRQDYSNTEAFL. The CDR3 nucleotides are TGCGCCAGCAGCCCGCGACAGGACTACTCGAACACTGAAGCTTTCCTT.

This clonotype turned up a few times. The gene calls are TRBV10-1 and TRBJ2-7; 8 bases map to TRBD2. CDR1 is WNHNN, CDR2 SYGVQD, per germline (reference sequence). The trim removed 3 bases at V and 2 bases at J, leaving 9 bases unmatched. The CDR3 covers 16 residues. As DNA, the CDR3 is TGCGCCAGCAGTGACTCCCAAGCGCGGGGGGCCTACGAGCAGTACTTC. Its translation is CASSDSQARGAYEQYF.

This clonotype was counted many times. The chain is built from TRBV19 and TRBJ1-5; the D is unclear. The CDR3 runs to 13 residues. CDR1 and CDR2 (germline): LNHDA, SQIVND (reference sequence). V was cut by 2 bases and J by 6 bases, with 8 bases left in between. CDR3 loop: CASSIPEGQPQHF. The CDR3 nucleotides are TGTGCCAGTAGTATACCGGAGGGTCAGCCCCAGCATTTT.

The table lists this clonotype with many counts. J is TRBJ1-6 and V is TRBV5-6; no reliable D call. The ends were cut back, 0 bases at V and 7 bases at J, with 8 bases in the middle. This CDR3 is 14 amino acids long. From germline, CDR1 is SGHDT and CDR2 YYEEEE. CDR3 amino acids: CASSLGTPNSPLHF. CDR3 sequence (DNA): TGTGCCAGCAGCTTGGGGACCCCAAATTCACCCCTCCACTTT.

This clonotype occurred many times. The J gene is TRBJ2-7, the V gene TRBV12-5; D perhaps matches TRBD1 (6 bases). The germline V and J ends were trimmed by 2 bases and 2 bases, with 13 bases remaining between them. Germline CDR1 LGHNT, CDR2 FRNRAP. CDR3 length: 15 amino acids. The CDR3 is CASGLLGQGPYEQYF. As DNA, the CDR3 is TGTGCTAGTGGTTTGCTTGGTCAGGGGCCCTACGAGCAGTACTTC.

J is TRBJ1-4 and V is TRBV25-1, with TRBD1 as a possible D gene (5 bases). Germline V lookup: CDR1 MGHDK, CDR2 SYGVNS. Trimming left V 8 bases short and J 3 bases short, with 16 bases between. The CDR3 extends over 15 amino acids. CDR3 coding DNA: TGTGCCAGCGAAAACGCCGGGACCTCTAATGAAAAACTGTTTTTT. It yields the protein CASENAGTSNEKLFF.

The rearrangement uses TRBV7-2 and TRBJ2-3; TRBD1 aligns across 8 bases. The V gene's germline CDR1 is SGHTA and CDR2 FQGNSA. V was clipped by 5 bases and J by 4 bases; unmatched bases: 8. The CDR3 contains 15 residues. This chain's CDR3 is CASSRVGQGPDTQYF. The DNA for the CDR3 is TGTGCCAGCAGCCGCGTCGGACAGGGCCCAGATACGCAGTATTTT.

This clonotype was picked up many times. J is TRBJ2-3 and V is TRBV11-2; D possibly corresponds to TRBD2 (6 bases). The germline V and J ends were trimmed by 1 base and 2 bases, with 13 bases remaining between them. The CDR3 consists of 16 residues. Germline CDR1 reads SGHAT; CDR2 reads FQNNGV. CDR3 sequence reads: CASSLGGGTYTDTQYF. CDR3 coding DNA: TGTGCCAGCAGCTTAGGTGGGGGGACTTACACAGATACGCAGTATTTT.

The CDR3 spells CSVEVGAEGIQYF. The CDR3 nucleotides are TGCAGCGTTGAAGTGGGGGCGGAGGGCATTCAGTACTTC. V is TRBV29-1 and J is TRBJ2-4; TRBD1 or TRBD2 may be the D gene (6 bases each). Per the germline V gene, CDR1 is SQVTM and CDR2 is ANQGSEA. There are 13 residues in the CDR3. Trimming pared 1 base from V and 9 bases from J, leaving 13 bases between.

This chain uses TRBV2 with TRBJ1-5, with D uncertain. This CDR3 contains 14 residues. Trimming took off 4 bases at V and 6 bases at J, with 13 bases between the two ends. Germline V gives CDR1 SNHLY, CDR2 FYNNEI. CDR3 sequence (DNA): TGTGCCAGCAGTGGCGGGAGTGAAGGTCAGCCCCAGCATTTT. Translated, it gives CASSGGSEGQPQHF.

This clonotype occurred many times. The CDR3: CASSLLSGEAYNEQFF. As DNA, the CDR3 is TGTGCCAGCAGCTTATTAAGCGGGGAAGCCTACAATGAGCAGTTCTTC. The chain uses TRBV7-6 and TRBJ2-1, with 7 bases matching TRBD2. The junction had 6 bases not matched to a gene; V was cut back by 2 bases and J by 2 bases. The CDR3 is 16 residues long. Germline assignment: CDR1 SGHVS and CDR2 FNYEAQ.

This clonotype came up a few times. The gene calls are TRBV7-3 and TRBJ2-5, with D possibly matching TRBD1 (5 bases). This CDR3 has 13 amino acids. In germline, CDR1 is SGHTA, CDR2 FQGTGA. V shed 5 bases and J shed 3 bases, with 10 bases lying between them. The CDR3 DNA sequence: TGTGCCAGCAGCAAGACAGTCGAAGAGACCCAGTACTTC. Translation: CASSKTVEETQYF.

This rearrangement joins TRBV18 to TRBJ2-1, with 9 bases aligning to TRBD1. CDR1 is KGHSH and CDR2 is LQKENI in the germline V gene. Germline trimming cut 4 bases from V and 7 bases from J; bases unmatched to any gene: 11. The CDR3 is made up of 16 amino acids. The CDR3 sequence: CASSLPGTGLRNEQFF. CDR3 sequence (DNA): TGTGCCAGCTCACTACCCGGGACAGGGTTGCGGAATGAGCAGTTCTTC. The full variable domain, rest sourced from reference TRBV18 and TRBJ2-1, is NAGVMQNPRHLVRRRGQEARLRCSPMKGHSHVYWYRQLPEEGLKFMVYLQKENIIDESGMPKERFSAEFPKEGPSILRIQQVVRGDSAAYFCASSLPGTGLRNEQFFGPGTRLTVL.

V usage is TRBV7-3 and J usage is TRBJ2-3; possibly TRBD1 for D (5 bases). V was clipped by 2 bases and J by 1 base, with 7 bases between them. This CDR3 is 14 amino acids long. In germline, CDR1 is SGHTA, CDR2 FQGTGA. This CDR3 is CASSLQGRTDTQYF. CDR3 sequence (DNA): TGTGCCAGCAGCTTACAGGGCCGCACAGATACGCAGTATTTT. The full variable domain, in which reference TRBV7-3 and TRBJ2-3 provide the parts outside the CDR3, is GAGVSQTPSNKVTEKGKYVELRCDPISGHTALYWYRQSLGQGPEFLIYFQGTGAADDSGLPNDRFFAVRPEGSVSTLKIQRTERGDSAVYLCASSLQGRTDTQYFGPGTRLTVL.

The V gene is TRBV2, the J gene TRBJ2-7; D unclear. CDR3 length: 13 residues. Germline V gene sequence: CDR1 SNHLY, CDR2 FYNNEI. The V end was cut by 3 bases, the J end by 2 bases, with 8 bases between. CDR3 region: CASSDVYAYEQYF. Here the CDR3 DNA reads TGTGCCAGCAGTGATGTGTACGCCTACGAGCAGTACTTC.

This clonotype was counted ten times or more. The CDR3 protein is CASRTRTGSYEQYF. CDR3 DNA sequence: TGCGCCAGCCGGACCCGGACAGGCTCCTACGAGCAGTACTTC. V gene TRBV4-1 combines with J gene TRBJ2-7; 7 bases map to TRBD1. V gave up 8 bases and J gave up 0 bases; unmatched junction bases: 7. CDR1 is MGHRA, CDR2 YSYEKL, per germline. CDR3 length: 14 residues.

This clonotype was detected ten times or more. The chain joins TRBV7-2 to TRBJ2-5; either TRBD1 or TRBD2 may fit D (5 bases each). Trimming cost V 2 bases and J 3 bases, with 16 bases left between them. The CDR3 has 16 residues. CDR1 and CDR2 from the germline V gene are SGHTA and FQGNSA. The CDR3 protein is CASSLISYGTEETQYF. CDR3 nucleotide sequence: TGTGCCAGCAGCTTAATCTCGTACGGGACGGAAGAGACCCAGTACTTC.

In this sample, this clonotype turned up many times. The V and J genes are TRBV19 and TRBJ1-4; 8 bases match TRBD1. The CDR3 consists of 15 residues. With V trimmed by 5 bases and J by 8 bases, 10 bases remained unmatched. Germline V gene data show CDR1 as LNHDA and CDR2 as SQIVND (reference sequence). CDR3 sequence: CASSPGTGGHEKLFF. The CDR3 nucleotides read TGTGCCAGTAGTCCAGGGACAGGTGGCCACGAAAAACTGTTTTTT. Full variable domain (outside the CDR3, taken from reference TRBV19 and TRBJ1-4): DGGITQSPKYLFRKEGQNVTLSCEQNLNHDAMYWYRQDPGQGLRLIYYSQIVNDFQKGDIAEGYSVSREKKESFPLTVTSAQKNPTAFYLCASSPGTGGHEKLFFGSGTQLSVL.

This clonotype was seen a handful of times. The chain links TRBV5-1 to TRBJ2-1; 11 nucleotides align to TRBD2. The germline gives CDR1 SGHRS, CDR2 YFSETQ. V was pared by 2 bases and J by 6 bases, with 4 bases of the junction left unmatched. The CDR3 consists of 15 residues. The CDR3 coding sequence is TGCGCCAGCAGCTTACTAGCGGGGGTGCCCAATGAGCAGTTCTTC. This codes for CASSLLAGVPNEQFF.

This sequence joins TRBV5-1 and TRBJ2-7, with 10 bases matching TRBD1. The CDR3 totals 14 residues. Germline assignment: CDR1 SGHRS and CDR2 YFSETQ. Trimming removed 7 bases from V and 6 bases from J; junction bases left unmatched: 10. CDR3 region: CASAGRDRGGEQYF. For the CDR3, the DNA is TGCGCCAGCGCCGGGAGGGACAGGGGCGGCGAGCAGTACTTC.

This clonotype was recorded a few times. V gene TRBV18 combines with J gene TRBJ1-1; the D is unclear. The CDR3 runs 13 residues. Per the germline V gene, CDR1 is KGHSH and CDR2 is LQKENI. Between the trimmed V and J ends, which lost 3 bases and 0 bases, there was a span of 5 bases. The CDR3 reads CASSPSVNTEAFF. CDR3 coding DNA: TGTGCCAGCTCACCGAGCGTGAACACTGAAGCTTTCTTT.

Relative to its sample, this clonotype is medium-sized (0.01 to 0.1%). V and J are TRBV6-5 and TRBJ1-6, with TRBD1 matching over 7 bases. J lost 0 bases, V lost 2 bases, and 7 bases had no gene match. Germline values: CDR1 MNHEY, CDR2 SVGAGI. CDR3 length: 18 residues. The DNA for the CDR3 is TGTGCCAGCAGTTACACCGGGACAGCGAGCTCCTATAATTCACCCCTCCACTTT. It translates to CASSYTGTASSYNSPLHF.

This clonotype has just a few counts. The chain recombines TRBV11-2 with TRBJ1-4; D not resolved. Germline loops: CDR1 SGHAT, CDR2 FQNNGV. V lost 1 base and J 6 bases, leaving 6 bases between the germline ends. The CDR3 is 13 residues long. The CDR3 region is CASSLGRDEKLFF. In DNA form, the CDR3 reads TGTGCCAGCAGCTTAGGAAGAGATGAAAAACTGTTTTTT.

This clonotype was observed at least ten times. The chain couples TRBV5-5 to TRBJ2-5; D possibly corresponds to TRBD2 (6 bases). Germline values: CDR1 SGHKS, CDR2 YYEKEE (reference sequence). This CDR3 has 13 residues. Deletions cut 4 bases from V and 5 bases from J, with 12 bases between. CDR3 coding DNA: TGTGCCAGCAGCAGGACCGGAGGGGAGACCCAGTACTTC. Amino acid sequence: CASSRTGGETQYF.